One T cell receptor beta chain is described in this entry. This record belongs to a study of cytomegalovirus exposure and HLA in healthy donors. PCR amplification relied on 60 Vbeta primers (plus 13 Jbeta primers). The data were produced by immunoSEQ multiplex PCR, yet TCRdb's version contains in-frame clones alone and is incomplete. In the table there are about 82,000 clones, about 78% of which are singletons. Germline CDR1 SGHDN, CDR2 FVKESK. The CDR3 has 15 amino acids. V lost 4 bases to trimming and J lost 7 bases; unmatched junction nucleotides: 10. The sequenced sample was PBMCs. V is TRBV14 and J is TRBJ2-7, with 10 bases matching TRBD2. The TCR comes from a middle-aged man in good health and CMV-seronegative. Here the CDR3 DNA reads TGTGCCAGCAGCCCCCCGGGACTAGCGCTAGGGGAGCAGTACTTC. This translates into CASSPPGLALGEQYF. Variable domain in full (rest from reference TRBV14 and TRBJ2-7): EAGVTQFPSHSVIEKGQTVTLRCDPISGHDNLYWYRRVMGKEIKFLLHFVKESKQDESGMPNNRFLAERTGGTYSTLKVQPAELEDSGVYFCASSPPGLALGEQYFGPGTRLTVT.